These 14 T cell receptor beta chains share one sample of origin, sequenced in a study of graft-versus-host responses after intestinal transplantation. The method was immunoSEQ multiplex PCR; TCRdb's version includes in-frame clones alone and lacks a portion of them. This table has roughly 80,000 clones, 92% appearing once. The sequencing used PBMCs, collected 98 days after intestinal transplantation. These receptors all come from a human patient who received an intestinal transplant, so some T cells may come from the graft donor.

The chain is built from TRBV7-9 and TRBJ1-4; D perhaps matches TRBD1 (6 bases). Trimming pared 1 base from V and 8 bases from J, leaving 11 bases between. This CDR3 is built from 14 residues. Germline lookup yields CDR1 SEHNR and CDR2 FQNEAQ (reference sequence). The CDR3 spells CASSLVGAGEKLFF. The DNA for the CDR3 is TGTGCCAGCAGCTTAGTGGGGGCAGGGGAAAAACTGTTTTTT.

As concerns this clone: At the DNA level, this CDR3 is encoded by other sequences in the same sample as well. V is TRBV30 and J is TRBJ2-7; TRBD2 might be the D (5 bases). This CDR3 comprises 13 residues. Trimming removed 0 bases at V and 7 bases at J, with 13 bases between. CDR1 is GTSNPN, CDR2 SVGIG, per germline (reference sequence). Here the CDR3 reads CAWSVAGAGEQYF. In DNA, the CDR3 is TGTGCCTGGAGTGTGGCGGGCGCGGGTGAGCAGTACTTC.

CDR3 nucleotides: TGTGCCTCGGGGGCTTACGAGCAGTACTTC. Its protein product is CASGAYEQYF. V is TRBV6-6 and J is TRBJ2-7; D possibly uses TRBD1 or TRBD2 (6 bases each). Deletions cut 11 bases from V and 4 bases from J, with 9 bases between. This CDR3 contains 10 residues. CDR1 and CDR2 (germline): MNHNY, SVGAGI (reference sequence).

The chain employs TRBV5-3 and TRBJ1-1; no definite D call. TRBV5-3 is given ORF status, its function remaining uncertain. This CDR3 has 10 amino acids. V lost 0 bases, J lost 10 bases, and 4 bases lay in between. The CDR3: CARSLGGAFF. The CDR3 region has the DNA TGTGCCAGAAGCTTGGGTGGAGCTTTCTTT.

This chain links TRBV6-1 with TRBJ2-2; D is undetermined. V was trimmed by 7 bases and J by 2 bases, leaving 14 bases between them. Germline CDR1 and CDR2: MNHNS and SASEGT. This CDR3 has 15 amino acids. In nucleotides, the CDR3 is TGTGCCAGCACCTCGAGGTTAGGAAACACCGGGGAGCTGTTTTTT. Translated: CASTSRLGNTGELFF.

The chain combines TRBV6-5 with TRBJ2-5; 11 positions match TRBD2. The CDR3 covers 16 residues. The V and J ends lost 3 bases and 7 bases, in that order; junction bases with no gene match: 10. Germline CDR1 MNHEY, CDR2 SVGAGI. This chain's CDR3 is CASSYSGLAAMGTQYF. DNA of the CDR3: TGTGCCAGCAGTTATTCGGGACTAGCGGCGATGGGGACCCAGTACTTC.

The rearrangement links TRBV4-2 to TRBJ2-5, with 8 bases fitting TRBD2. This CDR3 has 14 residues. Germline V lookup: CDR1 LGHNA, CDR2 YNFKEQ. The junction had 1 base not matched to a gene; V was cut back by 0 bases and J by 4 bases. CDR3 protein: CASSQDRGGETQYF. The CDR3 nucleotides are TGTGCCAGCAGCCAAGATCGGGGGGGAGAGACCCAGTACTTC.

This clone appeared once. This chain connects TRBV5-6 to TRBJ2-5, with D maybe TRBD1 (5 bases). Germline V CDR1 and CDR2: SGHDT, YYEEEE. The V end was cut by 4 bases, the J end by 3 bases, with 10 bases between. CDR3 length: 13 residues. Here the CDR3 reads CASSPTGEETQYF. The CDR3 coding sequence is TGTGCCAGCAGCCCAACAGGAGAAGAGACCCAGTACTTC.

The rearrangement links TRBV30 to TRBJ2-3, with a tentative D call TRBD2 (5 bases). Germline CDR1 is GTSNPN and CDR2 is SVGIG (reference sequence). The germline V and J ends were trimmed by 1 base and 3 bases, with 8 bases remaining between them. This CDR3 is built from 13 residues. This chain's CDR3 is CAWSGLATDTQYF. CDR3 sequence (DNA): TGTGCCTGGAGTGGATTAGCGACAGATACGCAGTATTTT.

This clone was recorded only once. The rearrangement joins TRBV19 to TRBJ1-2; 7 nucleotides agree with TRBD1. Germline trimming cut 8 bases from V and 4 bases from J; bases unmatched to any gene: 7. Germline CDR1 LNHDA, CDR2 SQIVND (reference sequence). There are 13 residues in the CDR3. CDR3 residues: CASQQGTGYGYTF. CDR3 nucleotides: TGTGCCAGTCAACAGGGGACTGGCTATGGCTACACCTTC.

The rearrangement uses TRBV20-1 and TRBJ1-2, with 7 bases that match TRBD1. The CDR3 is made up of 11 amino acids. Germline V gives CDR1 DFQATT, CDR2 SNEGSKA (reference sequence). With V trimmed by 6 bases and J by 5 bases, 3 bases remained unmatched. CDR3 nucleotide sequence: TGCAGTGCCCCAGGGGGGTATGGCTACACCTTC. Amino acids: CSAPGGYGYTF.

This rearrangement joins TRBV28 to TRBJ1-4, with 7 bases matching TRBD1. V trimming: 2 bases; J trimming: 6 bases; junction bases outside the gene matches: 3. The CDR3 extends over 14 amino acids. The germline V gene encodes CDR1 MDHEN and CDR2 SYDVKM. Written as DNA, the CDR3 is TGTGCCAGCAGTTTAGGGGACAGCTATGAAAAACTGTTTTTT. Amino acid sequence: CASSLGDSYEKLFF.

This clone was seen a few times. The chain uses TRBV5-6 and TRBJ2-7, with D unresolved. Germline V gives CDR1 SGHDT, CDR2 YYEEEE. V was cut by 4 bases and J by 2 bases, with 16 bases left in between. There are 15 residues in the CDR3. CDR3 amino acids: CASSPPFGPTYEQYF. The DNA of the CDR3 is TGTGCCAGCAGCCCCCCGTTTGGGCCAACCTACGAGCAGTACTTC.

As regards this clone: A read error may account for a junction end that differs from germline. The genes are TRBV13 and TRBJ1-5, with D uncertain. Germline CDR1 and CDR2: PRHDT and FYEKMQ (reference sequence). The CDR3 is 13 amino acids. CDR3 in amino acids: CASSVGPNQPQHF. CDR3 coding DNA: TGTGCCAGCAGCGTAGGCCCCAATCAGCCCCAGCATTTT.